This TCR beta chain was identified during a study of OX40 agonist ivuxolimab in advanced cancers. Study-wide points: Which antigen the expanded peripheral T cells recognized is unknown.

This CDR3 region has 13 residues. With 4 bases removed from V and 4 bases from J, the gap between germline ends came to 11 bases. Germline loops: CDR1 SGHDT, CDR2 YYEEEE. About this clone: What it binds is not known.

This table comes from immunoSEQ multiplex PCR, and its TCRdb copy is limited to in-frame clones, with some not included. Of tens of thousands of clones listed, under 90% are singletons. This TCR derives from an adult with an advanced solid tumor such as melanoma, head and neck, liver or kidney cancer. The sample consisted of CD4+ or CD8+ T cells sorted from blood, taken in a trial of the OX40 agonist ivuxolimab. The chain carries TRBV5-6 and TRBJ1-2; D is ambiguous. CDR3 in DNA: TGTGCCAGCAGCCACGGGTCCCCCTATGGCTACACCTTC. Protein: CASSHGSPYGYTF. The entire variable domain, with the rest obtained from reference TRBV5-6 and TRBJ1-2, is as follows: DAGVTQSPTHLIKTRGQQVTLRCSPKSGHDTVSWYQQALGQGPQFIFQYYEEEERQRGNFPDRFSGHQFPNYSSELNVNALLLGDSALYLCASSHGSPYGYTFGSGTRLTVV.